Listed below are T cell receptor beta chains from one sample, sequenced in a study of blood T cells in healthy people across ages. TCRdb reprocessed the 5' RACE reads with MiXCR, giving one entry per CDR3 protein. The data show roughly 1.9 million distinct CDR3 sequences, with 30% to 40% seen just once and approximately 22% held by the top ten. The material sequenced was blood. The receptors shown here come from a human donor in good health. The CDR3 runs from the conserved cysteine through the conserved F or W. Each record gives: CDR3 length, clone size, V gene, D gene, J gene, CDR3 protein, CDR3 DNA. D genes are given only for firm matches. Only some rows state a clone size, as once, few, many or a class for expanded clones.

12	few	TRBV10-3	NA	TRBJ2-5	CAISAGQETQYF	TGTGCCATCAGTGCGGGTCAAGAGACCCAGTACTTC
15	NA	TRBV5-1	NA	TRBJ1-1	CASSLTRQLNTEAFF	TGCGCCAGCAGCTTGACGCGGCAGTTGAACACTGAAGCTTTCTTT
16	NA	TRBV9	TRBD2	TRBJ2-7	CASSVRSGAGEYEQYF	TGTGCCAGCAGCGTACGGTCAGGAGCGGGGGAATACGAGCAGTACTTC
15	NA	TRBV3-1	NA	TRBJ1-5	CASSWDGESNQPQHF	TGTGCCAGCAGTTGGGACGGGGAAAGCAATCAGCCCCAGCATTTT
15	NA	TRBV18	NA	TRBJ2-5	CASSQGVAGTGEQYF	TGTGCCAGCTCACAGGGGGTTGCAGGGACGGGGGAGCAGTACTTC
13	few	TRBV20-1	NA	TRBJ1-1	CSARDSQNTEAFF	TGCAGTGCTAGAGACAGCCAGAACACTGAAGCTTTCTTT
15	few	TRBV7-8	NA	TRBJ2-5	CASSLGGFAQETQYF	TGTGCCAGCAGCTTAGGCGGCTTCGCACAAGAGACCCAGTACTTC
17	NA	TRBV20-1	NA	TRBJ1-4	CSARLTWGDTTNEKLFF	TGCAGTGCTAGACTCACATGGGGGGACACAACTAATGAAAAACTGTTTTTT
14	NA	TRBV7-2	TRBD1	TRBJ2-5	CASSLGTGMETQYF	TGTGCCAGCAGCTTAGGGACAGGGATGGAGACCCAGTACTTC
15	NA	TRBV2	NA	TRBJ2-3	CASSARRQVTDTQYF	TGTGCCAGCAGTGCCCGACGACAGGTCACAGATACGCAGTATTTT
15	NA	TRBV6-2/TRBV6-3	NA	TRBJ2-4	CASSPRGLASNIQYF	TGTGCCAGCAGCCCTCGTGGGCTAGCGTCGAACATTCAGTACTTC
15	NA	TRBV7-2	NA	TRBJ2-3	CASSPHGWSTDTQYF	TGCGCCAGCAGCCCCCATGGCTGGAGCACAGATACGCAGTATTTT
13	few	TRBV6-5	NA	TRBJ2-7	CASSPSELYEQYF	TGTGCCAGCAGTCCCTCAGAGTTGTACGAGCAGTACTTC
14	many	TRBV7-8	NA	TRBJ1-1	CASSLAGRNRGAFF	TGTGCCAGCAGCTTAGCAGGACGGAACCGAGGAGCTTTCTTT
15	NA	TRBV27	TRBD1	TRBJ2-1	CASSLGRGRINEQFF	TGTGCCAGCAGTTTAGGTAGGGGGCGCATCAATGAGCAGTTCTTC
13	NA	TRBV27	NA	TRBJ1-5	CASRREHNQPQHF	TGTGCCAGCCGGAGAGAGCACAATCAGCCCCAGCATTTT
13	NA	TRBV12-3/TRBV12-4	TRBD1	TRBJ1-2	CASSPTGAWGYTF	TGTGCCAGCAGCCCCACAGGGGCATGGGGCTACACCTTC
16	NA	TRBV15	NA	TRBJ1-3	CATSRGAGAFGNTIYF	TGTGCCACCAGCAGAGGGGCGGGGGCATTTGGAAACACCATATATTTT
11	NA	TRBV20-1	NA	TRBJ2-7	CSAGLFNEQYF	TGCAGTGCAGGACTGTTCAATGAGCAGTACTTC
14	few	TRBV6-2/TRBV6-3	NA	TRBJ1-2	CASSSTATPYGYTF	TGTGCCAGCAGTTCGACCGCAACCCCTTATGGCTACACCTTC
13	NA	TRBV7-2	NA	TRBJ2-2	CASSPRRTGEPFF	TGTGCCAGCAGCCCACGGCGAACCGGGGAGCCGTTTTTT
13	NA	TRBV9	NA	TRBJ1-3	CASSGQVGNTIYF	TGTGCCAGCAGCGGGCAGGTTGGAAACACCATATATTTT
10	many	TRBV29-1	NA	TRBJ2-1	CSVASYEQFF	TGCAGCGTTGCCAGTTATGAGCAGTTCTTC
16	few	TRBV7-2	NA	TRBJ2-1	CASSLDPARSYNEQFF	TGTGCCAGCAGCTTAGATCCGGCTAGATCCTACAATGAGCAGTTCTTC
13	NA	TRBV20-1	TRBD2	TRBJ2-4	CSARWEAGNIQYF	TGCAGTGCTAGATGGGAAGCGGGGAACATTCAGTACTTC